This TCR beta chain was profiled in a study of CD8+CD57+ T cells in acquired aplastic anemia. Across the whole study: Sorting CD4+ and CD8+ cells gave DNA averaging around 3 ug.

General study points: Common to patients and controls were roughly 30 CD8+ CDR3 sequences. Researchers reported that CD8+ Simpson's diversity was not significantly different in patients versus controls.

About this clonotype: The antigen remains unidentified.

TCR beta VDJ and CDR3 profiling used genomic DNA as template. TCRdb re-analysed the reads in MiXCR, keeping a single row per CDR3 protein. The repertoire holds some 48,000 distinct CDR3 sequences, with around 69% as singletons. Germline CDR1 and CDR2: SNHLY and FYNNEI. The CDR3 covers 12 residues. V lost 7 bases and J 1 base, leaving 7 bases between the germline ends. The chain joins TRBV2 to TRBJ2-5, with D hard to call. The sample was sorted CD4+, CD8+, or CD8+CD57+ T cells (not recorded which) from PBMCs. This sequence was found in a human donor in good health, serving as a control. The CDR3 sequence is CASTKSQETQYF. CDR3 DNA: TGTGCCAGCACCAAGTCCCAAGAGACCCAGTACTTC.